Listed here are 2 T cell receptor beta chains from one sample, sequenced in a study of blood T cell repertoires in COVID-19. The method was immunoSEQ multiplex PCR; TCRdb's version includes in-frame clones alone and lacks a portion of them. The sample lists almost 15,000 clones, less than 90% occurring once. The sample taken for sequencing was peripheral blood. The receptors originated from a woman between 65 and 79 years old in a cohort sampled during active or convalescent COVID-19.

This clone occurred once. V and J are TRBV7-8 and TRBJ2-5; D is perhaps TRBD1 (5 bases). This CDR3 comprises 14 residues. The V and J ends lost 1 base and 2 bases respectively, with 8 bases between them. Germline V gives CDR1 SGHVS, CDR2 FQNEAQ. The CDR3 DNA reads TGTGCCAGCAGCTTAGATCCAGGGCAAGAGACCCAGTACTTC. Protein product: CASSLDPGQETQYF.

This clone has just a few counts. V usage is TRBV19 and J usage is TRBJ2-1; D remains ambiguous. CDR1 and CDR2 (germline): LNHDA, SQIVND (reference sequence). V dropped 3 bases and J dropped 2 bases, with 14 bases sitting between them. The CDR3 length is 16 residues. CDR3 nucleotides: TGTGCCAGTAGTATTACGGCGGAATTAACCTACAATGAGCAGTTCTTC. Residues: CASSITAELTYNEQFF.